This T cell receptor (beta chain) was documented in a study of blood T cell repertoires in COVID-19. For the study at large: Sources were T cells, B-cell-depleted T cells, or PBMCs; the material itself was cDNA or gDNA.

Clones were read by immunoSEQ multiplex PCR, and TCRdb kept only the in-frame ones, dropping some. The table lists a few hundred thousand clones, around 80% of them singletons. The V and J ends lost 3 bases and 1 base respectively, with 15 bases between them. The CDR3 loop spans 16 amino acids. Germline V gene sequence: CDR1 LNHDA, CDR2 SQIVND (reference sequence). The J gene is TRBJ2-5, the V gene TRBV19, with D tentatively TRBD2 (5 bases). Input material: peripheral blood. The receptor's source is a woman between 18 and 29 years old with acute or convalescent COVID-19. The CDR3 protein is CASSILALAGQETQYF. The CDR3, as DNA: TGTGCCAGTAGTATTCTCGCGCTAGCAGGCCAAGAGACCCAGTACTTC.